This paragraph covers one T cell receptor beta chain sequence. The CDR3 length is 18 residues. After removal of 3 bases from V and 0 bases from J, the junction contained 3 bases not matched to a gene. In germline, CDR1 is PRHDT, CDR2 FYEKMQ (reference sequence). The sample belongs to a study of blood T cell repertoires in COVID-19. On the study more broadly: COVID-19 samples from acute and convalescent phases originated in the United States, Italy and Spain.

The participants were between roughly 18 and 90 years old and came from some 25 US areas. A PCR-confirmed or clinician-diagnosed COVID-19 case had contacted exposed participants within 2 weeks of entry. The repertoire was sequenced with immunoSEQ multiplex PCR; TCRdb's copy has only in-frame clones and lacks some. The data contain around 250,000 clones, 80% to 95% of them singletons. The chain recombines TRBV13 with TRBJ2-6; 12 bases are a match to TRBD2. Sequenced sample: PBMCs or T cells enriched from blood (not recorded which). This clonotype originated in a middle-aged man who had been exposed to COVID-19. CDR3 coding DNA: TGTGCCAGCAGCTTGAGACTAGCGGGGGCCTCTGGGGCCAACGTCCTGACTTTC. Its protein product is CASSLRLAGASGANVLTF.